The 23 T cell receptor beta chains below were found in one sample sequenced in a study of shared clonotypes between healthy human individuals. Data came from immunoSEQ multiplex PCR; TCRdb stores just in-frame clones and leaves some out. This sample has 2.5 million or so clones; more than 90% occur once, and the top ten carry roughly 0.15%. Sequenced sample: naive CD4+ T cells sorted from blood. Regarding subset: CD45RA+ positively selected. The receptors come from a young man in good health.

About this clone itself: This same CDR3 is encoded by further DNA sequences in the sample. This chain joins TRBV7-2 and TRBJ2-1; D possibly corresponds to TRBD2 (7 bases). V lost 0 bases and J 0 bases, leaving 9 bases between the germline ends. The CDR3 runs to 16 residues. From germline, CDR1 is SGHTA and CDR2 FQGNSA. The CDR3 DNA follows: TGTGCCAGCAGCTTAGCGGGAGGGGGCTCCTACAATGAGCAGTTCTTC. As protein: CASSLAGGGSYNEQFF.

This clone was detected only once. V gene TRBV28 combines with J gene TRBJ1-4; D remains ambiguous. Germline CDR1 reads MDHEN; CDR2 reads SYDVKM. CDR3 length: 15 amino acids. Trimming removed 7 bases at V and 8 bases at J, with 20 bases between. Here the CDR3 DNA reads TGTGCCAGCACTCCCTCCGGCGGGCGACGGGAAAAACTGTTTTTT. Protein: CASTPSGGRREKLFF.

The J gene is TRBJ2-7, the V gene TRBV7-2; D possibly corresponds to TRBD1 (6 bases). V lost 1 base and J 0 bases, leaving 10 bases between the germline ends. CDR1 is SGHTA, CDR2 FQGNSA, per germline. The CDR3 runs to 15 residues. CDR3 nucleotide sequence: TGTGCCAGCAGCTTAGGGACAGCGAACTCCTACGAGCAGTACTTC. Protein product: CASSLGTANSYEQYF. Full variable domain (rest looked up from reference TRBV7-2 and TRBJ2-7): GAGVSQSPSNKVTEKGKDVELRCDPISGHTALYWYRQSLGQGLEFLIYFQGNSAPDKSGLPSDRFSAERTGGSVSTLTIQRTQQEDSAVYLCASSLGTANSYEQYFGPGTRLTVT.

The chain has TRBV5-1 and TRBJ2-3; 14 nucleotides agree with TRBD2. The CDR3 is 16 amino acids. CDR1 is SGHRS and CDR2 is YFSETQ in the germline V gene. Trimming removed 3 bases from V and 4 bases from J; junction bases left unmatched: 4. The CDR3 loop reads CASSSGTSGSADTQYF. CDR3 DNA sequence: TGCGCCAGCAGCTCTGGGACTAGCGGGAGCGCAGATACGCAGTATTTT.

The chain employs TRBV29-1 and TRBJ2-5, with a possible D match to TRBD1 (6 bases). Germline V CDR1 and CDR2: SQVTM, ANQGSEA. Trimming removed 0 bases at V and 0 bases at J, with 20 bases between. The CDR3 extends over 18 amino acids. This CDR3 reads CSVEDLVGAAPYQETQYF. CDR3 bases: TGCAGCGTTGAAGATCTCGTGGGGGCGGCACCGTACCAAGAGACCCAGTACTTC.

This rearrangement joins TRBV9 to TRBJ1-6; D not certain. There are 14 residues in the CDR3. The germline V gene has CDR1 SGDLS and CDR2 YYNGEE. Trimming shortened V by 0 bases and J by 7 bases, and 8 bases separated the two germline ends. For the CDR3, the DNA is TGTGCCAGCAGCGTAGTGGCGGAGAATTCACCCCTCCACTTT. This encodes CASSVVAENSPLHF.

The chain uses TRBV5-6 and TRBJ1-5; tentative D call: TRBD1 (6 bases). Germline V gene sequence: CDR1 SGHDT, CDR2 YYEEEE. V was shortened by 4 bases and J by 7 bases, with 15 bases between the two germline ends. This CDR3 is built from 14 residues. CDR3 protein: CASSTGQTTQPQHF. The CDR3 DNA reads as TGTGCCAGCAGCACCGGACAGACGACCCAGCCCCAGCATTTT.

V usage is TRBV7-9 and J usage is TRBJ2-4; a possible D gene is TRBD1 (6 bases). The germline V and J ends were trimmed by 10 bases and 11 bases, with 18 bases remaining between them. The germline V gene has CDR1 SEHNR and CDR2 FQNEAQ (reference sequence). CDR3 size: 12 residues. In DNA form, the CDR3 reads TGTGCCACCCGTGGACAGCTCGCCTTTCAGTACTTC. It yields the protein CATRGQLAFQYF.

The V gene is TRBV18, the J gene TRBJ2-7, with D perhaps TRBD2 (6 bases). CDR3 size: 16 residues. V gave up 6 bases and J gave up 0 bases, with 18 bases separating them. The germline CDR1 and CDR2 sequences are KGHSH and LQKENI. This CDR3 reads CASSSVRGLSSYEQYF. The CDR3 DNA follows: TGTGCCAGCTCTTCAGTGCGGGGCCTGAGCTCCTACGAGCAGTACTTC.

The V gene is TRBV9, the J gene TRBJ2-1; 9 nucleotides agree with TRBD1. Per the germline V gene, CDR1 is SGDLS and CDR2 is YYNGEE. Trimming took 4 bases from V and 6 from J; bases not matched to a gene: 17. The CDR3 loop spans 18 amino acids. CDR3 nucleotides: TGTGCCAGCAGCCCCTCTCCCCCGGGACAGGGAACGTTCAATGAGCAGTTCTTC. Its translation: CASSPSPPGQGTFNEQFF. Full variable domain (outside the CDR3, taken from reference TRBV9 and TRBJ2-1): DSGVTQTPKHLITATGQRVTLRCSPRSGDLSVYWYQQSLDQGLQFLIQYYNGEERAKGNILERFSAQQFPDLHSELNLSSLELGDSALYFCASSPSPPGQGTFNEQFFGPGTRLTVL.

The genes are TRBV7-2 and TRBJ2-3, with 10 positions matching TRBD1. The germline V gene has CDR1 SGHTA and CDR2 FQGNSA. The CDR3 consists of 15 residues. V was pared by 1 base and J by 6 bases, with 4 bases of the junction left unmatched. The CDR3 is CASSLGQGARDTQYF. For the CDR3, the DNA is TGTGCCAGCAGCTTAGGACAGGGGGCGAGGGATACGCAGTATTTT.

This clone occurred a few times. Here the CDR3 DNA reads TGCGCCAGCAGCCAGGGATCCCTTAGCAATCAGCCCCAGCATTTT. It encodes CASSQGSLSNQPQHF. V is TRBV4-1 and J is TRBJ1-5; D call uncertain. Between the trimmed V and J ends, which lost 3 bases and 0 bases, there was a span of 9 bases. Germline V lookup: CDR1 MGHRA, CDR2 YSYEKL. The CDR3 spans 15 residues.

The chain has TRBV19 and TRBJ2-1, with TRBD1 as a possible D gene (6 bases). The V end lost 4 bases, the J end lost 3 bases, and 19 bases lay between the germline ends. CDR1 is LNHDA and CDR2 is SQIVND in the germline V gene (reference sequence). The CDR3 has 17 amino acids. CDR3 bases: TGTGCCAGTAGTACTACCCCATTCCGACAGGTCTACAATGAGCAGTTCTTC. This encodes CASSTTPFRQVYNEQFF.

The rearrangement uses TRBV5-4 and TRBJ2-7; D is unclear. The germline CDR1 and CDR2 sequences are SGHNT and YYREEE (reference sequence). The CDR3 is made up of 16 amino acids. Trimming removed 4 bases from V and 4 bases from J, with 21 bases in between. This CDR3 reads CASSNGGSGAPYEQYF. The CDR3 DNA reads TGTGCCAGCAGCAATGGTGGATCAGGAGCTCCTTACGAGCAGTACTTC.

As to this clone: Additional DNA sequences in this sample encode the identical CDR3. The chain combines TRBV5-6 with TRBJ2-5, with D possibly being TRBD2 (6 bases). TRBJ2-7 explains the end of the DNA better; the J call may be wrong. Germline assignment: CDR1 SGHDT and CDR2 YYEEEE. The CDR3 contains 14 residues. The DNA for the CDR3 is TGTGCCAGCAGCTTGGTCGGGAGCTCCTACGAGCAGTACTTC. Translation gives CASSLVGSSYEQYF.

The chain has TRBV18 and TRBJ1-2; 10 nucleotides agree with TRBD1. The CDR3 length is 19 residues. The V gene end was trimmed by 3 bases and the J gene end by 0 bases; junction bases not matched to a gene: 13. Germline CDR1 KGHSH, CDR2 LQKENI. The CDR3 region has the DNA TGTGCCAGCTCACCTTTCGTCATGACAGGGGGCCCAGCTAACTATGGCTACACCTTC. It encodes CASSPFVMTGGPANYGYTF.

This clone was found once. The gene calls are TRBV27 and TRBJ2-7; 9 nucleotides match TRBD1. J was trimmed by 2 bases and V by 5 bases; bases with no gene match: 4. CDR3 length: 14 residues. Per germline, CDR1 MNHEY and CDR2 SMNVEV (reference sequence). This CDR3 is CASSARQGAYEQYF. CDR3 bases: TGTGCCAGCAGTGCCCGACAGGGGGCCTACGAGCAGTACTTC.

This chain links TRBV9 with TRBJ1-6, with TRBD1 as a possible D gene (5 bases). CDR3 size: 15 residues. V gave up 4 bases and J gave up 6 bases, with 14 bases separating them. Germline CDR1 SGDLS, CDR2 YYNGEE. The CDR3: CASSLGGAGNSPLHF. The CDR3 nucleotides read TGTGCCAGCAGCCTGGGTGGGGCTGGTAATTCACCCCTCCACTTT.

This chain links TRBV12-5 with TRBJ2-3, with D possibly matching TRBD1 (5 bases). V lost 6 bases to trimming and J lost 5 bases, with 12 bases between them. Looked up from germline, CDR1 is LGHNT and CDR2 is FRNRAP. The CDR3 extends over 13 amino acids. CDR3 sequence (DNA): TGTGCTAGTGGCGACAGTCAGCTAGATACGCAGTATTTT. Encoded protein: CASGDSQLDTQYF.

The V call is TRBV7-2, the J call TRBJ2-7; D not resolved. CDR1 and CDR2 (germline): SGHTA, FQGNSA. V lost 5 bases and J 5 bases, leaving 16 bases between the germline ends. The CDR3 sequence is 14 residues long. In nucleotides, the CDR3 is TGTGCCAGCAGCCCCGGCCCCCTTAGGGACGAGCAGTACTTC. It codes for CASSPGPLRDEQYF.

As concerns this clone: Other DNA variants within this sample encode the same CDR3. The J gene is TRBJ2-7, the V gene TRBV7-2; tentative D call: TRBD2 (7 bases). CDR3 length: 12 amino acids. Germline assignment: CDR1 SGHTA and CDR2 FQGNSA. V was clipped by 5 bases and J by 5 bases, with 10 bases between them. Here the CDR3 reads CASSLGGHEQYF. CDR3 sequence (DNA): TGTGCCAGCAGCCTCGGGGGGCACGAGCAGTACTTC.

J is TRBJ2-3 and V is TRBV5-4, with D tentatively TRBD2 (5 bases). This CDR3 has 15 residues. Germline V gene data show CDR1 as SGHNT and CDR2 as YYREEE (reference sequence). Trimming removed 2 bases from V and 7 bases from J, with 17 bases in between. CDR3 sequence: CASSFPGLEANTQYF. As DNA, the CDR3 is TGTGCCAGCAGCTTTCCGGGGTTAGAGGCGAATACGCAGTATTTT.

V is TRBV5-1 and J is TRBJ2-7; TRBD2 agrees at 12 bases. V trimming: 4 bases; J trimming: 2 bases; junction bases outside the gene matches: 7. The CDR3 is 16 residues long. Germline assignment: CDR1 SGHRS and CDR2 YFSETQ. CDR3 region: CASSTTSGGTPYEQYF. The CDR3 region has the DNA TGCGCCAGCAGCACTACTAGCGGGGGGACTCCCTACGAGCAGTACTTC.